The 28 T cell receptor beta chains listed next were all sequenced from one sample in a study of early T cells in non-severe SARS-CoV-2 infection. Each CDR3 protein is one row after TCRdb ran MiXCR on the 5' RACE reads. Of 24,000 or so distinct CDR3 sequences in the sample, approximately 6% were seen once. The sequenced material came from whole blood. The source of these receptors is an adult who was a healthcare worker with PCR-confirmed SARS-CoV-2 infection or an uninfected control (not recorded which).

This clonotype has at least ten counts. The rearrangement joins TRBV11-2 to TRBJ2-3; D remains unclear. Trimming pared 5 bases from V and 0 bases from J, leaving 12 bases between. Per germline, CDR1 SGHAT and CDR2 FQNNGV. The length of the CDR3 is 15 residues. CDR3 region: CASSTRRSSTDTQYF. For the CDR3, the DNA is TGTGCCAGCAGCACACGTCGATCTAGCACAGATACGCAGTATTTT.

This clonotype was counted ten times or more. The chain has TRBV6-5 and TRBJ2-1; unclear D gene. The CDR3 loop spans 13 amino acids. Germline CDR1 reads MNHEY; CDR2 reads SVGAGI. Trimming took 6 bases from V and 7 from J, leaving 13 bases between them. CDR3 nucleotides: TGTGCCAGCAGCCATAACGACGGAAATGAGCAGTTCTTC. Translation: CASSHNDGNEQFF.

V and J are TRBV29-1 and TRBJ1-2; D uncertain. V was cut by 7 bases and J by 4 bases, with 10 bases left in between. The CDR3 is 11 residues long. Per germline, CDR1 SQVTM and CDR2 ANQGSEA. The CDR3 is CSGLYSYGYTF. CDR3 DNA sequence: TGCAGCGGTTTGTACAGCTATGGCTACACCTTC.

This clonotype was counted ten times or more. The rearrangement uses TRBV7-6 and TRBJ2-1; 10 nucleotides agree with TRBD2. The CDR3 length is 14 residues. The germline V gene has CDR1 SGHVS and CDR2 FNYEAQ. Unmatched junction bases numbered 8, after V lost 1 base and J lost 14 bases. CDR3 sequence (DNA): TGTGCCAGCAGCTTAGTTAGCGGGGGGCTTGATAAGTTCTTC. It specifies CASSLVSGGLDKFF.

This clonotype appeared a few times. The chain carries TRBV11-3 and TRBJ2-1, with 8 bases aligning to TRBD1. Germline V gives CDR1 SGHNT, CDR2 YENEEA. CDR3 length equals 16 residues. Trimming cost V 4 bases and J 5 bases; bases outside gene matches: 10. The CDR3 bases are TGTGCCAGCAGCTCCCCCGGGACAGGCCTAAACAATGAGCAGTTCTTC. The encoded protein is CASSSPGTGLNNEQFF.

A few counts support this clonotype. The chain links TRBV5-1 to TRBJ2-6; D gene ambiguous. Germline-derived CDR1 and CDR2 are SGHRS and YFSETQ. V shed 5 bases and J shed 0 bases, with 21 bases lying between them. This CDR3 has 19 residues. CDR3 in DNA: TGCGCCAGCAGTCACTGGCCTACTTCCTCTAGCTCTGGGGCCAACGTCCTGACTTTC. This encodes CASSHWPTSSSSGANVLTF. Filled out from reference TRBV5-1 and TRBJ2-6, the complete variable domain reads KAGVTQTPRYLIKTRGQQVTLSCSPISGHRSVSWYQQTPGQGLQFLFEYFSETQRNKGNFPGRFSGRQFSNSRSEMNVSTLELGDSALYLCASSHWPTSSSSGANVLTFGAGSRLTVL.

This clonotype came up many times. The CDR3 spells CASSRKQGFDEKLFF. CDR3 sequence (DNA): TGCGCCAGCAGCCGCAAACAGGGTTTCGATGAAAAACTGTTTTTT. This chain joins TRBV4-1 and TRBJ1-4; maybe TRBD1 (6 bases). The CDR3 runs to 15 residues. The germline V and J ends were trimmed by 4 bases and 6 bases, with 15 bases remaining between them. Germline-derived CDR1 and CDR2 are MGHRA and YSYEKL.

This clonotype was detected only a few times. The DNA of the CDR3 is TGTGCCAGCAGCCTCTGGACGGCCACTAATGAAAAACTGTTTTTT. It encodes CASSLWTATNEKLFF. The chain combines TRBV6-6 with TRBJ1-4; no reliable D call. From germline, CDR1 is MNHNY and CDR2 SVGAGI (reference sequence). The CDR3 runs to 15 residues. V lost 6 bases and J lost 2, with 13 bases in between.

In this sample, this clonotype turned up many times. This CDR3 is CASSLDRVGGDTEAFF. The DNA for the CDR3 is TGTGCCAGCAGCTTAGACAGGGTGGGTGGAGACACTGAAGCTTTCTTT. V usage is TRBV11-2 and J usage is TRBJ1-1; D perhaps matches TRBD1 (5 bases). V was trimmed by 0 bases and J by 3 bases, leaving 14 bases between them. The CDR3 contains 16 residues. Germline CDR1 and CDR2: SGHAT and FQNNGV.

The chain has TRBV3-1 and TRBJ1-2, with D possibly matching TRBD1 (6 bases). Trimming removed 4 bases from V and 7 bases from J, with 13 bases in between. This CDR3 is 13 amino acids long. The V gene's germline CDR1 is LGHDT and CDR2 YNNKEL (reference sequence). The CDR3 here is CASSPMGGAGYTF. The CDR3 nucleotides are TGTGCCAGCAGCCCCATGGGGGGGGCTGGCTACACCTTC. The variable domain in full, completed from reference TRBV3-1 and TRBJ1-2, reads DTAVSQTPKYLVTQMGNDKSIKCEQNLGHDTMYWYKQDSKKFLKIMFSYNNKELIINETVPNRFSPKSPDKAHLNLHINSLELGDSAVYFCASSPMGGAGYTFGSGTRLTVV.

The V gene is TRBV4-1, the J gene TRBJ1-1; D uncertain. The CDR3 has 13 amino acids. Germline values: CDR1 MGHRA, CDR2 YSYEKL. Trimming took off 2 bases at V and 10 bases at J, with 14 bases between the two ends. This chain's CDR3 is CASSQTKGEAAFF. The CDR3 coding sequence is TGCGCCAGCAGCCAAACAAAAGGCGAGGCAGCTTTCTTT.

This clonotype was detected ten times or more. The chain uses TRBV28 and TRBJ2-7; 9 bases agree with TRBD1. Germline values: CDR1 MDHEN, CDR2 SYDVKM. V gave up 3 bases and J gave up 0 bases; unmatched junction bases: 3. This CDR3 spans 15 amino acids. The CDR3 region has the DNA TGTGCCAGCAGTTTCCGGGACAGGGTCTCCTACGAGCAGTACTTC. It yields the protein CASSFRDRVSYEQYF.

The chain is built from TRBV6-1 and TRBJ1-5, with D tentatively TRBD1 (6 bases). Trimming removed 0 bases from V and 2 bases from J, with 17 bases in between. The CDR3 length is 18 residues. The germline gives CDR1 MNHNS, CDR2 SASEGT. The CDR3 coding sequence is TGTGCCAGCAGTGAAGCGTTGCCGGGGGCGAAGGGCAATCAGCCCCAGCATTTT. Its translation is CASSEALPGAKGNQPQHF.

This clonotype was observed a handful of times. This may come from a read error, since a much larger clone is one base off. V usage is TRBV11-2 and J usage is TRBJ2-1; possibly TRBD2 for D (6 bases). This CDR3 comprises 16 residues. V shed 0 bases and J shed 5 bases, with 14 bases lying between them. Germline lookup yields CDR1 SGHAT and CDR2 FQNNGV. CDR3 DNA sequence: TGTGCCAGCAGCTTAGATGGCGGGACCAACAACAATGAGCAGTTCTTC. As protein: CASSLDGGTNNNEQFF.

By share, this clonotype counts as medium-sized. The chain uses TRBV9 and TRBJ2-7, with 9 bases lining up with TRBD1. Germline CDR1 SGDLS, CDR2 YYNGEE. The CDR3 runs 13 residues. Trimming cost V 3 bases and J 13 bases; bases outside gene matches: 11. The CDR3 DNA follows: TGTGCCAGCAGCGAACAATCCGGGACAGGGTTATACTTC. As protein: CASSEQSGTGLYF.

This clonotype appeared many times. CDR3 protein: CASSLVRGGHSYNEQFF. For the CDR3, the DNA is TGTGCCAGCAGCTTAGTGCGGGGGGGCCACTCCTACAATGAGCAGTTCTTC. The chain employs TRBV7-6 and TRBJ2-1, with TRBD2 matching 9 bases. The trim removed 1 base at V and 0 bases at J, leaving 4 bases unmatched. Germline CDR1 is SGHVS and CDR2 is FNYEAQ. The CDR3 spans 17 residues. The full variable domain, rest sourced from reference TRBV7-6 and TRBJ2-1, is GAGVSQSPRYKVTKRGQDVALRCDPISGHVSLYWYRQALGQGPEFLTYFNYEAQQDKSGLPNDRFSAERPEGSISTLTIQRTEQRDSAMYRCASSLVRGGHSYNEQFFGPGTRLTVL.

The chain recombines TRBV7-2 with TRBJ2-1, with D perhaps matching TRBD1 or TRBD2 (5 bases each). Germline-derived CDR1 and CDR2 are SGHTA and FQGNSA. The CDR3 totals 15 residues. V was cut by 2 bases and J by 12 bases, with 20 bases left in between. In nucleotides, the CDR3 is TGTGCCAGCAGCTTACAGGTCCGGGGCCAGGATGTGCAGTTCTTC. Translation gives CASSLQVRGQDVQFF.

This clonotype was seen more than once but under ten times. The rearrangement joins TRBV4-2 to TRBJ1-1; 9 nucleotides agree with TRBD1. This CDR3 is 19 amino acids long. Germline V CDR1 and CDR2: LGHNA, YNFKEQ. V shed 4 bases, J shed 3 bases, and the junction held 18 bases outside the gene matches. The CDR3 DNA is TGTGCCAGCAGCCCATCCGATAAGACAGGGGGAGATTGCGACACTGAAGCTTTCTTT. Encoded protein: CASSPSDKTGGDCDTEAFF.

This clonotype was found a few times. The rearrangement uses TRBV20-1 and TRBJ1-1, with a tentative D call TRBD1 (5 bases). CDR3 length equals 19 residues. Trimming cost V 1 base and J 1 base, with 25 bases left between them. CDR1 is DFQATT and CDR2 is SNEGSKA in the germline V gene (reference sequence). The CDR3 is CSARGTLIQGDSRNTEAFF. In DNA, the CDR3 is TGCAGTGCTAGAGGGACCCTTATTCAGGGAGATTCCAGGAACACTGAAGCTTTCTTT.

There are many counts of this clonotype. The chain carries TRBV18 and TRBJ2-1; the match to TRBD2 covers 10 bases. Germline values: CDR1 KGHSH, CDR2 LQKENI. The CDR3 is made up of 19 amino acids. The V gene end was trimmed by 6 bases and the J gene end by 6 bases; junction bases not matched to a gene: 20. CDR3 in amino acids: CASSPRYSGASGGFNEQFF. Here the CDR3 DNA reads TGTGCCAGCTCCCCGAGATACTCAGGGGCTAGCGGGGGATTCAATGAGCAGTTCTTC. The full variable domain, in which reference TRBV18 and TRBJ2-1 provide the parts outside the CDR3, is NAGVMQNPRHLVRRRGQEARLRCSPMKGHSHVYWYRQLPEEGLKFMVYLQKENIIDESGMPKERFSAEFPKEGPSILRIQQVVRGDSAAYFCASSPRYSGASGGFNEQFFGPGTRLTVL.

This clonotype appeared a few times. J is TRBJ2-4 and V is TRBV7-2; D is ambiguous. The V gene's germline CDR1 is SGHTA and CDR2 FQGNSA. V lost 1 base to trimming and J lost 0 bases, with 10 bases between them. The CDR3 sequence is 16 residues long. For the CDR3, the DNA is TGTGCCAGCAGCTTAGGTGGCGCGCTAGCCAAAAACATTCAGTACTTC. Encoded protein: CASSLGGALAKNIQYF.

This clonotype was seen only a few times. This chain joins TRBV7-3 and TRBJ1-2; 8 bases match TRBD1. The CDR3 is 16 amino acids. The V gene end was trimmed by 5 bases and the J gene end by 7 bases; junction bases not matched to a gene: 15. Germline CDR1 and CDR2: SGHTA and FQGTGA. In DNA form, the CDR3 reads TGTGCCAGCAGCCCCGAGGTTGGCAGGGGGCGGATTGGCTACACCTTC. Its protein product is CASSPEVGRGRIGYTF.

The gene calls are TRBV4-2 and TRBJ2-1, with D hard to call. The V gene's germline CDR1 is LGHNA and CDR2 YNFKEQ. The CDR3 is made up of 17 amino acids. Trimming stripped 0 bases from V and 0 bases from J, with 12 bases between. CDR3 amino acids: CASSQDLGTHSYNEQFF. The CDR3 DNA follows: TGTGCCAGCAGCCAAGATCTTGGAACTCACTCCTACAATGAGCAGTTCTTC.

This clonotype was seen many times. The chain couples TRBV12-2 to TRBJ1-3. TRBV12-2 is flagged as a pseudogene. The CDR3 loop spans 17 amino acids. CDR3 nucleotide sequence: TGTGCAAGTCGCTTAGTCCAAGCCCTATACTCTGGAAACACCATATATTTT. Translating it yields CASRLVQALYSGNTIYF.

The CDR3 spells CASSYSGGAIDSPLHF. CDR3 DNA: TGTGCCAGCAGTTACTCCGGAGGGGCTATCGATTCACCCCTCCACTTT. The chain carries TRBV6-5 and TRBJ1-6; possibly TRBD1 for D (5 bases). The germline V gene encodes CDR1 MNHEY and CDR2 SVGAGI. The germline V and J ends were trimmed by 0 bases and 8 bases, with 14 bases remaining between them. CDR3 length: 16 amino acids.

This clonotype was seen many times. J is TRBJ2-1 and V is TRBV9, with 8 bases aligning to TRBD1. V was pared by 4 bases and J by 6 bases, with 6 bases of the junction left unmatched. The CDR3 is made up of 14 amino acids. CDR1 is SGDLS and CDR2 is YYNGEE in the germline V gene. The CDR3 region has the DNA TGTGCCAGCAGCTTCAGAACAGGGGGCAATGAGCAGTTCTTC. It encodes CASSFRTGGNEQFF.

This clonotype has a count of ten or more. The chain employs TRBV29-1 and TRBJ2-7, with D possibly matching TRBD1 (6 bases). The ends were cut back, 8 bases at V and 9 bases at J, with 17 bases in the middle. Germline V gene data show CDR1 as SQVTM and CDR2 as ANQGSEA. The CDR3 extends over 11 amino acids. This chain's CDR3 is CSSRDTRAQYF. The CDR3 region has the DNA TGCAGCTCCCGGGACACCCGCGCGCAGTACTTC.

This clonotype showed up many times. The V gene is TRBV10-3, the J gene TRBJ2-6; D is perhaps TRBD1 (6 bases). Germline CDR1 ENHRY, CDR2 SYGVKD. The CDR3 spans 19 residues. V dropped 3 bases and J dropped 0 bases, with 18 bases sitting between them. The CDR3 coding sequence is TGTGCCATCAGTGATAAACTGGCAGGGGTCCTCTCTGGGGCCAACGTCCTGACTTTC. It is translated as CAISDKLAGVLSGANVLTF.